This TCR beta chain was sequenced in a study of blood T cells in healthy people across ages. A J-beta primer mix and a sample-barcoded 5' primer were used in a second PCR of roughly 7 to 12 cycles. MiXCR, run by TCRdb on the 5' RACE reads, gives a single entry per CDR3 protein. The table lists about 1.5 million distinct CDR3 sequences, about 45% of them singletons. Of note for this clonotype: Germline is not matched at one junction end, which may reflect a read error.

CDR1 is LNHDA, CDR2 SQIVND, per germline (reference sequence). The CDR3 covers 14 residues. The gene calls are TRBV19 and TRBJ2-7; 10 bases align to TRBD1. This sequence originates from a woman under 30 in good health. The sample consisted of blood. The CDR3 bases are TGTGCCAGTAGTCTGACAGGGGGCAATTACGGGCAGTACTTC. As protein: CASSLTGGNYGQYF.